These 25 T cell receptor beta chains were all obtained from the same sample, sequenced in a study of CD8+CD57+ T cells in acquired aplastic anemia. TCR beta VDJ and CDR3 were profiled, and genomic DNA was the template. In TCRdb, the reads were re-called with MiXCR into one record per CDR3 protein. The sample lists about 110,000 distinct CDR3 sequences, about half occurring once. The sequenced sample was sorted CD4+, CD8+, or CD8+CD57+ T cells (not recorded which) from PBMCs. The receptor set was obtained from a human donor in good health, serving as a control.

This clonotype was seen a few times. V gene TRBV10-2 combines with J gene TRBJ1-4; D not resolved. CDR1 WSHSY and CDR2 SAAADI come from the germline V gene. V shed 0 bases and J shed 8 bases, with 16 bases lying between them. This CDR3 is built from 16 residues. CDR3 DNA sequence: TGCGCCAGCAGTGAGTCAGTTCGCAGGAGAGAGGAAAAACTGTTTTTT. Translated, it gives CASSESVRRREEKLFF.

This clonotype was seen at least ten times. The J gene is TRBJ2-1, the V gene TRBV7-2, with 15 positions matching TRBD2. CDR1 SGHTA and CDR2 FQGNSA come from the germline V gene. V lost 5 bases to trimming and J lost 6 bases; unmatched junction nucleotides: 5. This CDR3 is 16 amino acids long. CDR3 DNA sequence: TGTGCCAGCAGCGGGACTAGCGGGGGGCTAGCCAATGAGCAGTTCTTC. Protein sequence: CASSGTSGGLANEQFF.

DNA for the CDR3: TGTGCCATCAGTGAACGGATAGGGTTGACCACAGATACGCAGTATTTT. Translating it yields CAISERIGLTTDTQYF. This chain uses TRBV10-3 with TRBJ2-3; D is uncertain. The V end was cut by 3 bases, the J end by 2 bases, with 15 bases between. This CDR3 comprises 16 residues. The V gene's germline CDR1 is ENHRY and CDR2 SYGVKD.

The table lists this clonotype with many counts. The V gene is TRBV20-1, the J gene TRBJ2-7; 9 nucleotides align to TRBD1. The CDR3 contains 14 residues. Trimming cost V 0 bases and J 4 bases; bases outside gene matches: 4. Germline values: CDR1 DFQATT, CDR2 SNEGSKA (reference sequence). The CDR3 loop reads CSARENRGLYEQYF. DNA of the CDR3: TGCAGTGCTAGAGAGAACAGGGGGCTTTACGAGCAGTACTTC.

This clonotype was recorded many times. The rearrangement joins TRBV5-6 to TRBJ2-5; D is unresolved. The CDR3 runs 13 residues. The V end was cut by 3 bases, the J end by 2 bases, with 8 bases between. Germline-derived CDR1 and CDR2 are SGHDT and YYEEEE. The CDR3 coding sequence is TGTGCCAGCAGCTCCGACTTACAAGAGACCCAGTACTTC. As protein: CASSSDLQETQYF.

Details on this clonotype: A much larger clone sits a single nucleotide away, making a read error possible. The J gene is TRBJ2-3, the V gene TRBV6-5, with D perhaps matching TRBD2 (5 bases). Deletions cut 0 bases from V and 5 bases from J, with 12 bases between. The CDR3 has 15 amino acids. Germline assignment: CDR1 MNHEY and CDR2 SVGAGI. This CDR3 is CASSYSEGHGDTQYF. The CDR3 DNA sequence: TGTGCCAGCAGTTACTCCGAGGGTCATGGAGATACGCAGTATTTT.

J is TRBJ2-7 and V is TRBV7-2; the D gene is possibly TRBD2 (6 bases). Trimming pared 5 bases from V and 2 bases from J, leaving 10 bases between. CDR3 length: 13 residues. The germline V gene has CDR1 SGHTA and CDR2 FQGNSA. Here the CDR3 reads CASSRGTPYEQYF. CDR3 coding DNA: TGTGCCAGCAGCCGCGGGACCCCCTACGAGCAGTACTTC.

This chain uses TRBV25-1 with TRBJ2-7; 12 bases are shared with TRBD1. The germline V gene has CDR1 MGHDK and CDR2 SYGVNS. This CDR3 is built from 14 residues. The junction had 4 bases not matched to a gene; V was cut back by 4 bases and J by 6 bases. The CDR3 is CASSAGDRGLEQYF. The CDR3 DNA reads as TGTGCCAGCAGTGCCGGGGACAGGGGGCTCGAGCAGTACTTC.

The chain uses TRBV10-3 and TRBJ1-1, with D possibly TRBD1 on 5 matching bases. Germline V lookup: CDR1 ENHRY, CDR2 SYGVKD. V was trimmed by 5 bases and J by 7 bases, leaving 17 bases between them. CDR3 size: 14 residues. The CDR3 spells CAISSRDRVLEAFF. In DNA form, the CDR3 reads TGTGCCATCAGTTCCCGCGACAGAGTACTTGAAGCTTTCTTT.

This clonotype appeared many times. This sequence joins TRBV30 and TRBJ2-1; perhaps D is TRBD1 or TRBD2 (5 bases each). V gave up 1 base and J gave up 7 bases, with 8 bases separating them. Looked up from germline, CDR1 is GTSNPN and CDR2 is SVGIG (reference sequence). The CDR3 extends over 12 amino acids. The DNA of the CDR3 is TGTGCCTGGAGTGACGGGGCGAATGAGCAGTTCTTC. Residues: CAWSDGANEQFF.

The chain carries TRBV24-1 and TRBJ2-7, with 12 nucleotides matching TRBD1. Per germline, CDR1 KGHDR and CDR2 SFDVKD. The CDR3 runs to 15 residues. V was clipped by 1 base and J by 5 bases; unmatched bases: 2. CDR3: CATSDFGTGGDEQYF. The DNA of the CDR3 is TGTGCCACCAGTGATTTCGGGACAGGGGGCGACGAGCAGTACTTC.

In regard to this clonotype: Possible read error: a much larger clone is one base away. V usage is TRBV6-1 and J usage is TRBJ2-5; 11 bases align to TRBD2. Germline CDR1 reads MNHNS; CDR2 reads SASEGT. The CDR3 extends over 15 amino acids. CDR3 bases: TGTGCCAGCAGCCGTAGCGGGGGGGACCAAGGGACCCAGTACTTC. Translation gives CASSRSGGDQGTQYF.

This chain uses TRBV19 with TRBJ1-2; D unresolved. CDR1 and CDR2 from the germline V gene are LNHDA and SQIVND (reference sequence). V was clipped by 11 bases and J by 2 bases, with 15 bases between them. This CDR3 contains 13 residues. Here the CDR3 DNA reads TGTGCCTGGAGGGTTCGGACGAACTATGGCTACACCTTC. It specifies CAWRVRTNYGYTF.

The rearrangement uses TRBV27 and TRBJ2-6; TRBD1 matches 11 bases. The V gene end was trimmed by 3 bases and the J gene end by 0 bases; junction bases not matched to a gene: 4. The CDR3 extends over 18 amino acids. Germline V CDR1 and CDR2: MNHEY, SMNVEV (reference sequence). The CDR3 spells CASSFHGTGGSGANVLTF. The CDR3 coding sequence is TGTGCCAGCAGTTTCCACGGGACAGGGGGCTCTGGGGCCAACGTCCTGACTTTC.

The chain recombines TRBV12-3 or TRBV12-4 with TRBJ2-1; the match to TRBD1 covers 7 bases. The CDR3 is 15 amino acids. V gave up 4 bases and J gave up 4 bases; unmatched junction bases: 7. The DNA for the CDR3 is TGTGCCAGCAGTTCAGGGAGACAGGGTTACAATGAGCAGTTCTTC. This translates into CASSSGRQGYNEQFF.

The rearrangement joins TRBV19 to TRBJ1-2, with 8 bases lining up with TRBD1. This CDR3 comprises 14 residues. The V gene's germline CDR1 is LNHDA and CDR2 SQIVND (reference sequence). V lost 5 bases, J lost 6 bases, and 8 bases stayed unmatched. The CDR3, as DNA: TGTGCCAGTAGTGGTCTGGACAGGGTAAATGGCTACACCTTC. Its protein product is CASSGLDRVNGYTF.

The CDR3 nucleotides are TGCAGTGCTAGAGTTGGAGGGGGGGGTCGGAATTCACCCCTCCACTTT. This sequence encodes CSARVGGGGRNSPLHF. The chain has TRBV20-1 and TRBJ1-6, with TRBD1 as a possible D gene (6 bases). This CDR3 contains 16 residues. With 1 base removed from V and 7 bases from J, the gap between germline ends came to 17 bases. Germline V gene sequence: CDR1 DFQATT, CDR2 SNEGSKA (reference sequence).

This clonotype was seen many times. This chain uses TRBV18 with TRBJ1-2; perhaps TRBD1 as D (5 bases). Germline lookup yields CDR1 KGHSH and CDR2 LQKENI. V gave up 0 bases and J gave up 4 bases, with 12 bases separating them. The CDR3 extends over 15 amino acids. DNA for the CDR3: TGTGCCAGCTCACCACCTAATTCGCAGGGCTATGGCTACACCTTC. It specifies CASSPPNSQGYGYTF.

This clonotype rates as medium-sized. The V and J genes are TRBV29-1 and TRBJ1-2; TRBD1 is a possible D gene (6 bases). The V and J ends lost 6 bases and 2 bases respectively, with 16 bases between them. Per germline, CDR1 SQVTM and CDR2 ANQGSEA. There are 14 residues in the CDR3. CDR3 loop: CSVPSTGFNYGYTF. The CDR3 bases are TGCAGCGTGCCGTCGACAGGCTTCAACTATGGCTACACCTTC. Together with reference TRBV29-1 and TRBJ1-2, the CDR3 gives the full variable domain: SAVISQKPSRDICQRGTSLTIQCQVDSQVTMMFWYRQQPGQSLTLIATANQGSEATYESGFVIDKFPISRPNLTFSTLTVSNMSPEDSSIYLCSVPSTGFNYGYTFGSGTRLTVV.

This clonotype was counted only a few times. This chain joins TRBV20-1 and TRBJ1-2; 12 bases align to TRBD1. Germline V lookup: CDR1 DFQATT, CDR2 SNEGSKA (reference sequence). The CDR3 has 17 residues. The junction had 8 bases not matched to a gene; V was cut back by 3 bases and J by 0 bases. Written as DNA, the CDR3 is TGCAGTGCTAGTCGATGGGACAGGGGGCTAGCTAACTATGGCTACACCTTC. This gives the protein CSASRWDRGLANYGYTF.

V and J are TRBV6-4 and TRBJ2-5, with TRBD2 matching 10 bases. The CDR3 is made up of 17 amino acids. J gave up 5 bases and V 6 bases, and 15 bases lay outside the gene matches. CDR1 is MRHNA and CDR2 is SNTAGT in the germline V gene. For the CDR3, the DNA is TGTGCCAGCAGCCGATCATCTTGGGCTAGCGGGGGCGAGACCCAGTACTTC. Translation gives CASSRSSWASGGETQYF.

At least ten counts were recorded for this clonotype. The gene calls are TRBV7-9 and TRBJ1-4, with 8 bases fitting TRBD1. Trimming cost V 7 bases and J 12 bases; bases outside gene matches: 7. From germline, CDR1 is SEHNR and CDR2 FQNEAQ (reference sequence). This CDR3 has 12 amino acids. As DNA, the CDR3 is TGTGCCAGCAACCAGGGGGCGGTGGAACTGTTTTTT. It is translated as CASNQGAVELFF.

The gene calls are TRBV10-3 and TRBJ2-7; 10 nucleotides match TRBD1. The V gene end was trimmed by 5 bases and the J gene end by 3 bases; junction bases not matched to a gene: 4. This CDR3 comprises 14 residues. In germline, CDR1 is ENHRY, CDR2 SYGVKD. This CDR3 is CAISPTGGIYEQYF. The CDR3 DNA follows: TGTGCCATCAGTCCGACAGGGGGCATCTACGAGCAGTACTTC.

CDR3 sequence: CASSGQVSSYNEQFF. CDR3 bases: TGTGCCAGCAGCGGACAAGTCAGCTCCTACAATGAGCAGTTCTTC. This chain uses TRBV6-1 with TRBJ2-1; TRBD1 is a possible D gene (5 bases). CDR1 and CDR2 (germline): MNHNS, SASEGT. Trimming stripped 6 bases from V and 0 bases from J, with 12 bases between. The CDR3 is made up of 15 amino acids.

This clonotype was found a few times. The rearrangement uses TRBV10-3 and TRBJ2-5; tentatively, D is TRBD2 (6 bases). Germline CDR1 reads ENHRY; CDR2 reads SYGVKD. V gave up 6 bases and J gave up 4 bases, with 12 bases separating them. The CDR3 length is 13 residues. The CDR3 loop is CAISDGGTETQYF. DNA for the CDR3: TGTGCCATCAGCGACGGCGGGACAGAGACCCAGTACTTC.